Judged by frequency, the clone carrying this TCR beta chain is medium-sized. The antigen is undetermined. The read finishes 3 residues shy of the CDR3 end, and the germline J gene is used to complete it. This specimen comes from a study of Tregs in tolerant kidney transplant recipients. Study-level findings and limits: Tolerant patients' donor-specific Tregs expanded beyond overall Tregs, suggesting antigen-driven growth. Findings come from small patient numbers and require larger validation.

The length of the CDR3 is 14 residues. CDR1 is SGHAT, CDR2 FQNNGV, per germline. The nonmyeloablative bone marrow transplants came from related graft donors, with transient mixed chimerism. CD4+CD25+CD127- Tregs, CD4+CD25- non-Tregs, CD4 and CD8 cells were sorted. The data were produced by immunoSEQ multiplex PCR, yet TCRdb's version contains in-frame clones alone and is incomplete. This sample's clone table lists about 6,400 clones. The chain uses TRBV11-2 and TRBJ1-1, with TRBD1 identical over 8 bases. The origin of this receptor is a human patient who received a combined kidney and bone marrow transplant. The graft donor may have contributed some T cells. Sequenced material: CD8+ T cells from blood (PBMCs), taken 12 months after the transplant. CDR3 DNA, as far as it was read: TGTGCCAGCAGCCCCGGACAGGGACTTGTGCGA. This gives the protein CASSPGQGLVR. The entire CDR3 protein is CASSPGQGLVRAFF.